The 4 T cell receptor beta chains below all came from one sample that was sequenced in a study of technical replicates of blood from four donors (TCRdb year 2017). The library was generated by the immunoSEQ multiplex PCR assay. TCRdb carries this immuneACCESS record with in-frame sequences only. Its versions omit some clonotypes, under half of them owing to an unresolved V gene in the studies checked, with the rest unexplained. The sample table records more than 75,000 clones; about 86% of these occur just once. The top ten clones comprise 4.5% to 6% of the sample. Sequences were obtained from PBMCs. The receptors were gathered from a human donor in good health. Some clones in this sample may be carry-over from other donors' samples.

This chain uses TRBV7-3 with TRBJ2-2, with 7 bases fitting TRBD1. The V segment lost 5 bases and the J segment 1 base; nucleotides outside the gene matches: 7. Germline V CDR1 and CDR2: SGHTA, FQGTGA. This CDR3 spans 16 amino acids. This CDR3 is CASSPAGTENTGELFF. CDR3 bases: TGTGCCAGCAGCCCTGCCGGGACAGAGAACACCGGGGAGCTGTTTTTT. Variable domain in full (rest from reference TRBV7-3 and TRBJ2-2): GAGVSQTPSNKVTEKGKYVELRCDPISGHTALYWYRQSLGQGPEFLIYFQGTGAADDSGLPNDRFFAVRPEGSVSTLKIQRTERGDSAVYLCASSPAGTENTGELFFGEGSRLTVL.

In DNA form, the CDR3 reads TGTGCCAGCAGGAAAAGGGTCCCTAGCGGGGGAGCCACAGATACGCAGTATTTT. This sequence encodes CASRKRVPSGGATDTQYF. The chain couples TRBV7-2 to TRBJ2-3, with TRBD2 matching over 10 bases. In germline, CDR1 is SGHTA, CDR2 FQGNSA. V lost 6 bases, J lost 2 bases, and 14 bases stayed unmatched. The CDR3 length is 18 residues.

V gene TRBV7-9 combines with J gene TRBJ2-2; 7 nucleotides match TRBD2. In germline, CDR1 is SEHNR, CDR2 FQNEAQ (reference sequence). Unmatched junction bases numbered 10, after V lost 5 bases and J lost 4 bases. The CDR3 is made up of 16 amino acids. This CDR3 is CASSNIRGVGTGELFF. The CDR3 DNA follows: TGTGCCAGCAGCAATATCCGGGGGGTAGGCACCGGGGAGCTGTTTTTT.

The J gene is TRBJ2-1, the V gene TRBV15; tentative D call: TRBD1 (5 bases). Germline CDR1 reads LNHNV; CDR2 reads YYDKDF (reference sequence). The ends were cut back, 0 bases at V and 8 bases at J, with 11 bases in the middle. The CDR3 loop spans 14 amino acids. CDR3 in amino acids: CATSREKGSYEQFF. CDR3 DNA: TGTGCCACCAGCAGAGAAAAGGGGTCTTATGAGCAGTTCTTC.